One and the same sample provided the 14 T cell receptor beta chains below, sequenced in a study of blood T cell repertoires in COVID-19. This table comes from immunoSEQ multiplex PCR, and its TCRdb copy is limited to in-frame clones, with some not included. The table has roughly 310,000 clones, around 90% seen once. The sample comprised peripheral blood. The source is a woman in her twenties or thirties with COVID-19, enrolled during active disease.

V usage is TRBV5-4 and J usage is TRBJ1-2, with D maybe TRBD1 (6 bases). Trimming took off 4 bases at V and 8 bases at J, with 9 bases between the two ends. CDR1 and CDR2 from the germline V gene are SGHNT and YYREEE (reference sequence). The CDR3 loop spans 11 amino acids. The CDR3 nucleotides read TGTGCCAGCAGCCGAGACAGGGGCTACACCTTC. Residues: CASSRDRGYTF.

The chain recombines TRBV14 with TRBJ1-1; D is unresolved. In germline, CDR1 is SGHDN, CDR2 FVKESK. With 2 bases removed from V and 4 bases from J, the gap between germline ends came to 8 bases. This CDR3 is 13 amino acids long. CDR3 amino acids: CASSQFTPTEAFF. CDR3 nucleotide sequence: TGTGCCAGCAGCCAATTCACACCCACTGAAGCTTTCTTT.

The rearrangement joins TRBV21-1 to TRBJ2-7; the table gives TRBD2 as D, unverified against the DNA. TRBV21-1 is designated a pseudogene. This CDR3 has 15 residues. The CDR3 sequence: CASSKVIAGVNEQYF. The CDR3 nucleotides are TGTGCCAGCAGCAAAGTTATAGCGGGAGTAAACGAGCAGTACTTC.

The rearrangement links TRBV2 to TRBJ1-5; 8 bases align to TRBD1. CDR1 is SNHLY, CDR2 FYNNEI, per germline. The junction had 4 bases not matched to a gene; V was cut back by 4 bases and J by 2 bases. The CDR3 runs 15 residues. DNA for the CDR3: TGTGCCAGCAGTGTTGGACAGGGCGGCAATCAGCCCCAGCATTTT. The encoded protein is CASSVGQGGNQPQHF.

CDR3 DNA sequence: TGCGCCAGCAGTGACCTAGCGGGAGCTAGCACAGATACGCAGTATTTT. Encoded protein: CASSDLAGASTDTQYF. The rearrangement uses TRBV10-2 and TRBJ2-3, with TRBD2 matching 10 bases. Germline CDR1 reads WSHSY; CDR2 reads SAAADI. The CDR3 runs to 16 residues. V gave up 3 bases and J gave up 0 bases; unmatched junction bases: 3.

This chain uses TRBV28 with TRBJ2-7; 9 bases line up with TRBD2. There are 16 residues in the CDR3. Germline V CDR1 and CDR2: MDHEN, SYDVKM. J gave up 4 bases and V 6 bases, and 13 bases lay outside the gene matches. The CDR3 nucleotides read TGTGCCAGCAGACCCGGAGGTAGCGGGAGACTTTACGAGCAGTACTTC. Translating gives CASRPGGSGRLYEQYF.

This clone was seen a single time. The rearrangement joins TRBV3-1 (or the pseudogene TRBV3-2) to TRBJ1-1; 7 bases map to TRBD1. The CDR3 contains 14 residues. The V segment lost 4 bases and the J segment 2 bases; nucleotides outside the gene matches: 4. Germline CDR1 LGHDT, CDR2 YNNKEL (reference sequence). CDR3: CASSRQGTNTEAFF. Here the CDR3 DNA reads TGTGCCAGCAGCCGACAGGGAACAAACACTGAAGCTTTCTTT.

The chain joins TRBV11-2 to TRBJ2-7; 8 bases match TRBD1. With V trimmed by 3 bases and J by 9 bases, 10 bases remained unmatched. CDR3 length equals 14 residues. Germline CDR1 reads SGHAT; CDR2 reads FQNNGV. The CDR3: CASSLGQDLGGQYF. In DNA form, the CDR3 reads TGTGCCAGCAGCTTGGGACAGGATTTGGGCGGGCAGTACTTC.

As DNA, the CDR3 is TGTGCCAGCAGTTTAGGGAGCTCAGATACGCAGTATTTT. Protein sequence: CASSLGSSDTQYF. The V call is TRBV12-3 or TRBV12-4, the J call TRBJ2-3; D gene ambiguous. Trimming took 1 base from V and 4 from J, leaving 6 bases between them. The CDR3 is made up of 13 amino acids.

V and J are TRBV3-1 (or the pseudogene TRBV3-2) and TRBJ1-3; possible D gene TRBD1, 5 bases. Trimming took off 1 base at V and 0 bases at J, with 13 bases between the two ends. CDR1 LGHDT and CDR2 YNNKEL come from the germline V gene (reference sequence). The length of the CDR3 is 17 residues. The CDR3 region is CASSQVKGDSSGNTIYF. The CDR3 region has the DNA TGTGCCAGCAGCCAAGTCAAAGGCGACAGCTCTGGAAACACCATATATTTT.

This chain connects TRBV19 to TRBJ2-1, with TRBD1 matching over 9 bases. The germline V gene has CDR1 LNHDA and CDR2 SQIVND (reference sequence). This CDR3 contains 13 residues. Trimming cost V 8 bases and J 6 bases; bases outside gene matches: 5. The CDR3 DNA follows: TGTGCCAGTCGGGACAGGGTATCCAATGAGCAGTTCTTC. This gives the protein CASRDRVSNEQFF.

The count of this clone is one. The CDR3 protein is CASSLRQYNSPLHF. CDR3 DNA sequence: TGTGCCAGCAGTTTGAGACAGTACAATTCACCCCTCCACTTT. The chain employs TRBV28 and TRBJ1-6; TRBD1 is a possible D gene (5 bases). V was clipped by 3 bases and J by 7 bases, with 10 bases between them. The CDR3 contains 14 residues. Germline CDR1 MDHEN, CDR2 SYDVKM.

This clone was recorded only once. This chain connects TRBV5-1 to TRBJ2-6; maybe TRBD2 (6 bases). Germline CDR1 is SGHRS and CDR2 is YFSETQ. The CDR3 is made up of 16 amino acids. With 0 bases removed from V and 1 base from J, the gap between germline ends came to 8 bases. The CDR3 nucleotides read TGCGCCAGCAGCTTGGGAGGAGGGTCTGGGGCCAACGTCCTGACTTTC. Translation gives CASSLGGGSGANVLTF.

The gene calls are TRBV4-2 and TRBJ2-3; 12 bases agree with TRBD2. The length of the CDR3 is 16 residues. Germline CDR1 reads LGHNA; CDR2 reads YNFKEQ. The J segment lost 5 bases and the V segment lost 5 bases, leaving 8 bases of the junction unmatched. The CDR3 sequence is CASSELAGGDLDTQYF. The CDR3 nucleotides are TGTGCCAGCAGCGAACTAGCGGGAGGCGACTTAGATACGCAGTATTTT.